These 7 T cell receptor beta chains were sequenced from one sample in a study of T cell responses to AZD1222 COVID-19 vaccine. Produced via immunoSEQ multiplex PCR; TCRdb's table is partial and in-frame only. The sample has 25,000 to 40,000 clones, approximately 90% seen once. This specimen was peripheral blood, taken 28 days after the second AZD1222 dose. The source of these receptors is an adult who received the AZD1222 COVID-19 vaccine.

The chain couples TRBV5-1 to TRBJ1-2; the match to TRBD1 covers 7 bases. Trimming at V came to 0 bases and at J to 7 bases, leaving 12 bases not matched to a gene. Germline loops: CDR1 SGHRS, CDR2 YFSETQ. This CDR3 contains 16 residues. In DNA form, the CDR3 reads TGCGCCAGCAGCTTGGGAATTGGGAGGGGGCAAAGTGGCTACACCTTC. This translates into CASSLGIGRGQSGYTF.

The chain carries TRBV4-1 and TRBJ1-4; D perhaps matches TRBD1 (6 bases). Looked up from germline, CDR1 is MGHRA and CDR2 is YSYEKL. V lost 8 bases and J 8 bases, leaving 24 bases between the germline ends. The CDR3 sequence is 16 residues long. The CDR3 spells CASSFNKDSPREKLFF. The CDR3 nucleotides are TGCGCCAGCTCCTTCAATAAGGACAGCCCGAGGGAAAAACTGTTTTTT.

This chain joins TRBV5-1 and TRBJ1-1; D remains unclear. This CDR3 region has 14 residues. CDR1 SGHRS and CDR2 YFSETQ come from the germline V gene. V was shortened by 4 bases and J by 1 base, with 11 bases between the two germline ends. The CDR3 sequence is CASSPIVGNTEAFF. The DNA for the CDR3 is TGCGCCAGCAGCCCGATCGTGGGGAACACTGAAGCTTTCTTT.

The CDR3 reads CATTGEVSGEQYF. CDR3 DNA: TGTGCCACCACGGGTGAGGTGTCTGGTGAGCAGTACTTC. The chain uses TRBV19 and TRBJ2-7; D gene unclear. V shed 10 bases and J shed 7 bases, with 20 bases lying between them. The germline V gene encodes CDR1 LNHDA and CDR2 SQIVND (reference sequence). The CDR3 spans 13 residues.

The rearrangement uses TRBV7-2 and TRBJ2-1; 8 positions match TRBD2. There are 16 residues in the CDR3. Germline V gene lookup returns CDR1 SGHTA and CDR2 FQGNSA. V dropped 3 bases and J dropped 0; count of bases not matched to a gene: 4. The CDR3 coding sequence is TGTGCCAGCAGCTTTGACGGGGGGGCCTCCTACAATGAGCAGTTCTTC. Translated: CASSFDGGASYNEQFF.

The chain employs TRBV7-8 and TRBJ2-6, with TRBD1 matching 8 bases. Trimming at V came to 4 bases and at J to 0 bases, leaving 11 bases not matched to a gene. The length of the CDR3 is 19 residues. The V gene's germline CDR1 is SGHVS and CDR2 FQNEAQ. CDR3 residues: CASSYRTGRGSSGANVLTF. CDR3 bases: TGTGCCAGCAGCTATCGGACAGGGAGAGGGAGCTCTGGGGCCAACGTCCTGACTTTC.

V is TRBV7-3 and J is TRBJ2-2; D is possibly TRBD1 (5 bases). The germline CDR1 and CDR2 sequences are SGHTA and FQGTGA. CDR3 length equals 16 residues. V lost 3 bases, J lost 2 bases, and 13 bases lay in between. CDR3 sequence: CASSFSAGLNTGELFF. In DNA form, the CDR3 reads TGTGCCAGCAGCTTTTCCGCAGGGCTAAACACCGGGGAGCTGTTTTTT.